The 11 T cell receptor beta chains in this list originate from one sample, sequenced in a study of T cell responses to AZD1222 COVID-19 vaccine. The protocol was immunoSEQ multiplex PCR, while the TCRdb copy is restricted to in-frame clones and leaves out a portion. Seen here are about 180,000 clones, almost 90% observed once, and the top ten hold approximately 10%. The specimen comprised peripheral blood, sampled 28 days after the second AZD1222 dose. Every receptor here comes from an adult who received the AZD1222 COVID-19 vaccine.

This clone was seen just once. Written as DNA, the CDR3 is TGCGCCAGCAGTCAATCATTCCGGGACAGGGGGTCCTACGAGCAGTACTTC. Residues: CASSQSFRDRGSYEQYF. The chain carries TRBV23-1 and TRBJ2-7; TRBD1 matches at 11 bases. TRBV23-1 is given ORF status, its function remaining uncertain. The CDR3 has 17 residues. V dropped 0 bases and J dropped 1; count of bases not matched to a gene: 5.

The CDR3 loop reads CASSRQGHGYTF. CDR3 DNA: TGTGCCAGCAGTCGACAGGGCCATGGCTACACCTTC. This chain connects TRBV6-5 to TRBJ1-2; 7 bases are shared with TRBD1. The length of the CDR3 is 12 residues. Germline V gene lookup returns CDR1 MNHEY and CDR2 SVGAGI. V shed 5 bases and J 6 bases; nucleotides not matched to a gene: 3.

V is TRBV11-3 and J is TRBJ2-1; D may be TRBD2 (6 bases). Trimming cost V 3 bases and J 9 bases, with 15 bases left between them. The V gene's germline CDR1 is SGHNT and CDR2 YENEEA. The CDR3 totals 14 residues. CDR3 protein: CASSLGTGYGEQFF. As DNA, the CDR3 is TGTGCCAGCAGCTTGGGGACTGGGTACGGTGAGCAGTTCTTC.

The CDR3 sequence is CASSQALDRGLHGYTF. CDR3 sequence (DNA): TGTGCCAGCAGCCAAGCCTTAGACAGGGGTCTCCATGGCTACACCTTC. The chain links TRBV9 to TRBJ1-2, with TRBD1 identical over 8 bases. Per germline, CDR1 SGDLS and CDR2 YYNGEE. V gave up 4 bases and J gave up 6 bases; unmatched junction bases: 14. The CDR3 is made up of 16 amino acids.

The rearrangement uses TRBV29-1 and TRBJ2-3, with D unresolved. This CDR3 is 12 amino acids long. The V end was cut by 2 bases, the J end by 10 bases, with 13 bases between. Germline V gene data show CDR1 as SQVTM and CDR2 as ANQGSEA. Written as DNA, the CDR3 is TGCAGCGTTGAAAACTCTCTAGAAGCGCAGTATTTT. Translating gives CSVENSLEAQYF.

The chain is built from TRBV24-1 and TRBJ2-7; 7 bases are a match to TRBD2. CDR3 length: 12 amino acids. Trimming cost V 7 bases and J 6 bases; bases outside gene matches: 5. Germline-derived CDR1 and CDR2 are KGHDR and SFDVKD. CDR3 amino acids: CATSLPGGEQYF. DNA of the CDR3: TGTGCCACCAGCCTCCCGGGGGGCGAGCAGTACTTC.

This clone was observed a single time. J is TRBJ2-3 and V is TRBV7-2, with 9 bases lining up with TRBD2. Germline CDR1 and CDR2: SGHTA and FQGNSA. The CDR3 totals 15 residues. After removal of 1 base from V and 5 bases from J, the junction contained 4 bases not matched to a gene. CDR3 DNA sequence: TGTGCCAGCAGCTTAGTAGCGGGGGCCCGAGATACGCAGTATTTT. Protein sequence: CASSLVAGARDTQYF.

The chain's CDR3 is CASSLGIWPATQYF. DNA of the CDR3: TGTGCCAGCAGCTTAGGGATTTGGCCGGCTACGCAGTATTTT. The V call is TRBV11-2, the J call TRBJ2-3; D ambiguous. V was clipped by 1 base and J by 8 bases, with 13 bases between them. The length of the CDR3 is 14 residues. Per the germline V gene, CDR1 is SGHAT and CDR2 is FQNNGV.

The rearrangement joins TRBV2 to TRBJ2-7; D might be TRBD1 or TRBD2, each matching 5 bases. V gave up 6 bases and J gave up 8 bases, with 14 bases separating them. The CDR3 sequence is 12 residues long. Germline CDR1 reads SNHLY; CDR2 reads FYNNEI. CDR3: CASRGVEVKQYF. The CDR3 region has the DNA TGTGCCAGCAGGGGGGTAGAAGTCAAGCAGTACTTC. Variable domain in full (rest from reference TRBV2 and TRBJ2-7): EPEVTQTPSHQVTQMGQEVILRCVPISNHLYFYWYRQILGQKVEFLVSFYNNEISEKSEIFDDQFSVERPDGSNFTLKIRSTKLEDSAMYFCASRGVEVKQYFGPGTRLTVT.

The J gene is TRBJ1-1, the V gene TRBV19; a weak D match, TRBD1 (5 bases). V was trimmed by 7 bases and J by 1 base, leaving 19 bases between them. Germline CDR1 reads LNHDA; CDR2 reads SQIVND (reference sequence). This CDR3 spans 16 amino acids. For the CDR3, the DNA is TGTGCCAGTACCCCTCGGCATGGGGCGGCGAACACTGAAGCTTTCTTT. The encoded protein is CASTPRHGAANTEAFF. The full variable domain, in which reference TRBV19 and TRBJ1-1 provide the parts outside the CDR3, is DGGITQSPKYLFRKEGQNVTLSCEQNLNHDAMYWYRQDPGQGLRLIYYSQIVNDFQKGDIAEGYSVSREKKESFPLTVTSAQKNPTAFYLCASTPRHGAANTEAFFGQGTRLTVV.

V gene TRBV4-2 combines with J gene TRBJ1-4; no clear D gene. V was clipped by 5 bases and J by 5 bases, with 15 bases between them. CDR1 and CDR2 from the germline V gene are LGHNA and YNFKEQ. The CDR3 sequence is 15 residues long. The CDR3 is CASSVSPDRNEKLFF. CDR3 DNA sequence: TGTGCCAGCAGCGTCTCCCCTGATCGCAATGAAAAACTGTTTTTT.